A selection of T cell receptor beta chains follows, all from one sample in a study of T cells after posttransplantation cyclophosphamide. Assay: immunoSEQ multiplex PCR; the TCRdb copy retains only in-frame clones and omits some. This table holds 40,000 to 55,000 clones with no singletons; the top ten claim 2% to 2.5%. Sequenced: PBMCs. These TCRs come from a man aged 35 to 55 in good health, CMV-negative, and a related stem cell transplant donor. CDR3s leave out the opening cysteine and the closing phenylalanine or tryptophan. D genes are given only for firm matches.

V: TRBV7-9; J: TRBJ2-7; D: TRBD2; CDR3: ASSLGLAGRKGAYEQY
V: TRBV4-3; J: TRBJ2-7; D: TRBD1; CDR3: ASSQLPGTGGAYEQY
V: TRBV2; J: TRBJ2-1; D: TRBD2; CDR3: ASGTSGTFSYNEQF
V: TRBV30; J: TRBJ1-3; D: -; CDR3: AWSTGYSGNTIY
V: TRBV7-8; J: TRBJ2-7; D: -; CDR3: ASSSVRGKTYEQY
V: TRBV9; J: TRBJ2-1; D: TRBD2; CDR3: ASSPRLAGMVEQF
V: TRBV7-9; J: TRBJ2-1; D: TRBD2; CDR3: ASSLAFASGRAYNEQF
V: TRBV27; J: TRBJ2-1; D: -; CDR3: ASSLYSGLYNEQF
V: TRBV15; J: TRBJ2-5; D: -; CDR3: ATAARYQETQY
V: TRBV28; J: TRBJ2-2; D: TRBD2; CDR3: ASRLAGGTGELF
V: TRBV11-2; J: TRBJ2-7; D: -; CDR3: ASSLANRTSLRASYEQY
V: TRBV27; J: TRBJ2-7; D: -; CDR3: ASSLGAAPYEQY
V: TRBV10-2; J: TRBJ2-7; D: -; CDR3: ASSDGLNYEQY
V: TRBV5-6; J: TRBJ1-5; D: -; CDR3: ASSLRDTGNQPQH
V: TRBV27; J: TRBJ1-1; D: -; CDR3: ASNTPGGYTEAF
V: TRBV5-4; J: TRBJ2-5; D: TRBD2; CDR3: ASSGASGSQETQY
V: TRBV19; J: TRBJ2-1; D: TRBD1; CDR3: ASNRDSNYNEQF
V: TRBV6-5; J: TRBJ1-3; D: -; CDR3: ASSPDTFSGNTIY
V: TRBV4-1; J: TRBJ2-6; D: TRBD2; CDR3: ASSQDSSGTLYRSGANVLT
V: TRBV11-2; J: TRBJ2-2; D: -; CDR3: ASSGLASNTGELF
V: TRBV5-6; J: TRBJ1-5; D: -; CDR3: ASSWSAGAGSQH
V: TRBV11-2; J: TRBJ2-5; D: TRBD2; CDR3: ASSFGVTSGRQETQY
V: TRBV5-1; J: TRBJ2-7; D: TRBD2; CDR3: ASMGVAGGQNEQY
V: TRBV10-3; J: TRBJ2-7; D: -; CDR3: AISETQSYEQY
V: TRBV4-1; J: TRBJ2-2; D: TRBD1; CDR3: ASSQGTGDTGELF
V: TRBV19; J: TRBJ2-6; D: -; CDR3: ASSGTFGANVLT
V: TRBV7-2; J: TRBJ2-5; D: -; CDR3: ASSLAFGRGQETQY
V: TRBV7-2; J: TRBJ2-1; D: -; CDR3: ASSLDVSGGDEQF
V: TRBV19; J: TRBJ2-1; D: TRBD1; CDR3: ASGRQGRGEQF
V: TRBV10-3; J: TRBJ1-3; D: -; CDR3: AISETQGRPSGNTIY
V: TRBV6-6; J: TRBJ1-5; D: -; CDR3: ASSPRGVQPQH
V: TRBV5-4; J: TRBJ2-5; D: -; CDR3: ASSFGGAGETQY
V: TRBV7-3; J: TRBJ2-3; D: TRBD1; CDR3: ASSLTRQGTQY
V: TRBV18; J: TRBJ1-5; D: TRBD1; CDR3: ASSPPRQGTWYQPQH
V: TRBV6-6; J: TRBJ2-5; D: -; CDR3: ASSYPGVETQY
V: TRBV2; J: TRBJ1-2; D: TRBD1; CDR3: ASSEKGASGYT
V: TRBV7-2; J: TRBJ2-7; D: -; CDR3: ASSLAEGGEQY
V: TRBV4-1; J: TRBJ2-1; D: TRBD2; CDR3: ASSQEASGSYNEQF
V: TRBV15; J: TRBJ1-1; D: -; CDR3: ATSRERVTEAF
V: TRBV7-2; J: TRBJ2-1; D: TRBD2; CDR3: ASSSTSGWFNEQF
V: TRBV30; J: TRBJ1-6; D: -; CDR3: AWSTGLLDNSPLH
V: TRBV28; J: TRBJ1-1; D: TRBD1; CDR3: ASSAGQLEAF
V: TRBV13; J: TRBJ2-7; D: TRBD1; CDR3: ASSGQDYEQY
V: TRBV4-2; J: TRBJ2-1; D: -; CDR3: ASSLNARGPYNEQF
V: TRBV5-1; J: TRBJ2-3; D: -; CDR3: ASRALSGGSTDTQY
V: TRBV15; J: TRBJ2-5; D: -; CDR3: ATSREGRDRETQY